Below, one T cell receptor beta chain is given with its context. The CDR3 is made up of 15 amino acids. Germline lookup yields CDR1 KGHDR and CDR2 SFDVKD. Trimming cost V 3 bases and J 2 bases, with 10 bases left between them. This sample is drawn from a study of blood T cell repertoires in COVID-19. TCRdb's copy holds only in-frame clones and misses some; the assay was immunoSEQ multiplex PCR. The table lists 150,000 to 180,000 clones, about 80% of them singletons, with 25% to 30% in the top ten. The TCR sequence derives from a woman in her sixties or seventies with acute or convalescent COVID-19. The sequencing input was peripheral blood. V and J are TRBV24-1 and TRBJ1-3; possible D gene TRBD1, 5 bases. CDR3 region: CATSDPRTTGNTIYF. The CDR3 DNA is TGTGCCACCAGTGATCCTAGGACAACTGGAAACACCATATATTTT.